This TCR beta chain came from a study of CD8 T cells in ankylosing spondylitis (dated by TCRdb to between 2016 and 2019). Regarding the complete study: T cell receptor beta repertoires were profiled in healthy donors and ankylosing spondylitis patients so that disease-linked TCR variants could be found. Peripheral blood was sampled, and synovial fluid was additionally collected from ankylosing spondylitis patients. The full study cohort was made up of over 20 ankylosing spondylitis patients and over 90 healthy donors.

Data came from an Illumina HiSeq 2500. Quantitative 5'-RACE with molecular barcodes was used to prepare TCR beta libraries. The paper's processing steps were these. A new computational method based on a probabilistic model of VDJ rearrangement was used to identify disease-linked TCR variants. TCRdb passed the public sequencing reads through fastp at Q25 and MiXCR, retaining productive beta sequences. Each CDR3 protein appears once, grouped with its most common genes and DNA. The V and J calls reflect TCRdb's pipeline rather than the authors' work. The sample includes around 250,000 distinct CDR3 sequences, with around 10% observed a single time. The ten largest clones take up 6% to 8% of the sample. This clonotype was detected many times. Its antigen target is currently unknown. It has no much larger one-base neighbor in the sample; base qualities were not kept. A distance of 6 bases separates the germline ends of V and J, which lose 2 bases and 7 bases respectively. Including the terminal cysteine and phenylalanine, the CDR3 comprises 12 residues. Of the read, only the CDR3 DNA is kept; its 36 bases are in frame from base 1.

The research as a whole found: Blood from ankylosing spondylitis patients appeared to be characterized by a TCR beta motif composed of about eight highly homologous amino acid variants. Significant enrichment of the disease-linked clones was reported in matched synovial fluid samples from ankylosing spondylitis patients. In peripheral blood, the disease-linked clones were found at relatively low frequencies and had a CD8+ phenotype. Some motif variants had previously been reported in the synovial fluid and blood of reactive arthritis patients, which suggests shared mechanisms of disease initiation.

The chain joins TRBV12-3 or TRBV12-4 to TRBJ1-5, with no D gene named confidently. The sequence was obtained from a male donor with ankylosing spondylitis or in good health (not recorded which). The source material was blood, either unsorted or a sorted T cell fraction (not recorded which). This receptor has the CDR3 CASSLSGQPQHF. The nucleotide sequence reads as follows: TGTGCCAGCAGTTTAAGTGGCCAGCCCCAGCATTTT.